A selection of T cell receptor beta chains follows, all from one sample in a study of response to subunit inactivated influenza vaccine. TCRdb redid the calling of the RT-PCR reads with MiXCR, one entry per CDR3 protein. Of about 180,000 distinct CDR3 sequences detected, around 9.2% appear once; the ten largest clones hold approximately 11%. This specimen consisted of non-naive T cells sorted from PBMCs, obtained on the day of vaccination. The receptors stem from a man aged 45-65 years who received an inactivated influenza vaccine. CDR3s include the opening cysteine and the closing phenylalanine or tryptophan. D genes are given only for firm matches. Clone size appears in some rows only: once, few, many, or a class for an expanded clone.

d_call | j_call | v_call | clone_size | cdr3_aa | cdr3_nt
TRBD1 | TRBJ2-7 | TRBV7-2 | NA | CASSLAVYPGQGARDEQYF | TGTGCCAGCAGCTTAGCGGTTTACCCGGGACAGGGGGCTCGGGACGAGCAGTACTTC
TRBD1 | TRBJ2-6 | TRBV12-3/TRBV12-4 | NA | CAFTRTGLLDPGANVLTF | TGTGCCTTCACCCGGACAGGGTTACTTGACCCTGGGGCCAACGTCCTGACTTTC
NA | TRBJ2-5 | TRBV2 | few | CASSEAPSGGQETQYF | TGTGCCAGCAGTGAAGCCCCAAGTGGGGGCCAAGAGACCCAGTACTTC
TRBD1 | TRBJ2-7 | TRBV15 | many | CATSPGTGGFKDPYEQYF | TGTGCCACCAGCCCCGGGACAGGGGGCTTTAAAGACCCCTACGAGCAGTACTTC
NA | TRBJ2-7 | TRBV6-1 | NA | CASTGMSEQYF | TGTGCCAGTACAGGGATGAGCGAGCAGTACTTC
NA | TRBJ1-4 | TRBV5-1 | many | CASSSRLLSPDEKLFF | TGCGCCAGCAGCTCCAGATTACTTTCCCCCGATGAAAAACTGTTTTTT
TRBD1 | TRBJ1-5 | TRBV11-1 | few | CASSSFAIGQGAYSNQPQHF | TGTGCCAGCAGCTCGTTCGCCATTGGACAGGGGGCCTATAGCAATCAGCCCCAGCATTTT
NA | TRBJ2-1 | TRBV4-2 | NA | CASSQDMAGWYNEQFF | TGTGCCAGCAGCCAAGATATGGCGGGGTGGTACAATGAGCAGTTCTTC
NA | TRBJ2-1 | TRBV12-3/TRBV12-4 | few | CASSRERQFF | TGTGCCAGCTCGAGGGAAAGGCAGTTCTTC
NA | TRBJ2-7 | TRBV5-1 | few | CASSLVVRDEQYF | TGCGCCAGCAGCTTGGTTGTGCGGGACGAGCAGTACTTC
TRBD2 | TRBJ2-3 | TRBV20-1 | few | CSARDRLLAGTDTQYF | TGCAGTGCTAGAGATCGTCTACTAGCGGGCACAGATACGCAGTATTTT
NA | TRBJ1-2 | TRBV5-1 | few | CASSDGREANYGYTF | TGCGCCAGCAGCGACGGGCGGGAAGCTAACTATGGCTACACCTTC
TRBD2 | TRBJ2-1 | TRBV9 | few | CASSVDEAGTYNEQFF | TGTGCCAGCAGCGTAGACGAAGCGGGAACATACAATGAGCAGTTCTTC
NA | TRBJ1-6 | TRBV5-1 | many | CASSTDSNNSPLHF | TGCGCCAGCAGCACGGACAGCAACAATTCACCCCTCCACTTT
NA | TRBJ2-1 | TRBV29-1 | few | CSVATSTYYNEQFF | TGCAGCGTTGCTACTAGCACCTACTACAATGAGCAGTTCTTC
TRBD2 | TRBJ2-3 | TRBV20-1 | many | CSATGTSGNTDTQYF | TGCAGTGCTACCGGGACTAGCGGGAACACAGATACGCAGTATTTT
TRBD1 | TRBJ2-1 | TRBV20-1 | NA | CSARGRTGLSNEQFF | TGCAGTGCTAGAGGGCGGACAGGGCTTTCGAATGAGCAGTTCTTC
TRBD1 | TRBJ2-7 | TRBV10-2 | few | CASSEPGQGAYEQYF | TGCGCCAGCAGTGAACCGGGACAGGGGGCCTACGAGCAGTACTTC
NA | TRBJ1-1 | TRBV30 | many | CAWTPRTPNTEAFF | TGTGCCTGGACACCAAGGACACCCAACACTGAAGCTTTCTTT
NA | TRBJ2-7 | TRBV5-6 | many | CASLKRVDSYEQYF | TGTGCCAGCCTTAAGCGCGTGGACTCCTACGAGCAGTACTTC
NA | TRBJ1-2 | TRBV2 | NA | CASSIGGLANYGYTF | TGTGCCAGCAGTATCGGGGGTTTAGCTAACTATGGCTACACCTTC
TRBD2 | TRBJ2-7 | TRBV20-1 | few | CSARAGLARYEQYF | TGCAGTGCTAGAGCCGGACTAGCAAGATACGAGCAGTACTTC
TRBD1 | TRBJ1-1 | TRBV20-1 | few | CSARPETGGRTEAFF | TGCAGTGCTAGACCTGAGACAGGGGGGAGGACTGAAGCTTTCTTT
NA | TRBJ1-5 | TRBV6-2/TRBV6-3 | NA | CASSYMSKGGNQPQHF | TGTGCCAGCAGTTACATGTCCAAAGGGGGCAATCAGCCCCAGCATTTT
NA | TRBJ1-4 | TRBV5-1 | NA | CASSPGHSNEKLFF | TGCGCCAGCAGCCCAGGACACAGTAATGAAAAACTGTTTTTT
NA | TRBJ2-3 | TRBV20-1 | many | CSARVADTQYF | TGCAGTGCTAGAGTAGCAGATACGCAGTATTTT
TRBD2 | TRBJ2-3 | TRBV3-1 | NA | CASSQVIAGGPTDTQYF | TGTGCCAGCAGCCAAGTAATTGCGGGAGGGCCAACTGATACGCAGTATTTT
NA | TRBJ1-6 | TRBV14 | few | CASSQDQGRHSPLHF | TGTGCCAGCAGCCAAGATCAAGGACGACATTCACCCCTCCACTTT
NA | TRBJ2-5 | TRBV7-2 | many | CASSQIKRFAETQYF | TGTGCCAGCAGCCAAATCAAGAGGTTTGCAGAGACCCAGTACTTC
NA | TRBJ1-2 | TRBV28 | many | CASSTPLKKTGDYGYTF | TGTGCCAGCAGTACGCCGCTTAAAAAGACAGGTGACTATGGCTACACCTTC
NA | TRBJ1-6 | TRBV5-1 | few | CASSRQGPDYNSPLHF | TGCGCCAGCAGCCGTCAGGGACCCGACTATAATTCACCCCTCCACTTT
NA | TRBJ2-7 | TRBV19 | NA | CASRRLDDSYEQYF | TGTGCCAGTAGAAGACTAGACGACTCCTACGAGCAGTACTTC
TRBD2 | TRBJ2-5 | TRBV25-1 | many | CASSEHGGGARETQYF | TGTGCCAGCAGTGAACATGGCGGGGGGGCCCGAGAGACCCAGTACTTC
TRBD1 | TRBJ2-3 | TRBV12-3/TRBV12-4 | few | CASSPWTGDSFSTDTQYF | TGTGCCAGCAGCCCCTGGACAGGAGACTCGTTTTCCACAGATACGCAGTATTTT
NA | TRBJ2-4 | TRBV20-1 | NA | CSAMDSNLKNIQYF | TGCAGTGCCATGGACAGTAATCTCAAAAACATTCAGTACTTC
NA | TRBJ1-1 | TRBV7-9 | NA | CASSLGSRDTEAFF | TGTGCCAGCAGCTTAGGCTCTCGGGACACTGAAGCTTTCTTT
TRBD1 | TRBJ1-2 | TRBV18 | NA | CASSPGQGAVYGYTF | TGTGCCAGCTCACCCGGACAGGGGGCTGTTTATGGCTACACCTTC
NA | TRBJ1-2 | TRBV20-1 | NA | CSARSQDYGYTF | TGCAGTGCTAGAAGTCAGGACTATGGCTACACCTTC
NA | TRBJ1-2 | TRBV12-3/TRBV12-4 | NA | CASSFKGGGGYTF | TGTGCCAGCAGTTTTAAGGGTGGCGGTGGCTACACCTTC
NA | TRBJ2-5 | TRBV4-3 | NA | CASSQVWGPQETQYF | TGCGCCAGCAGCCAAGTTTGGGGCCCACAAGAGACCCAGTACTTC
TRBD1 | TRBJ1-4 | TRBV2 | many | CASCRDRSNEKLFF | TGTGCCAGCTGCAGGGACAGGTCTAATGAAAAACTGTTTTTT
NA | TRBJ2-7 | TRBV7-2 | few | CASSLNPLFYEQYF | TGTGCCAGCAGCTTAAACCCTCTGTTTTACGAGCAGTACTTC
NA | TRBJ1-6 | TRBV28 | NA | CASMGVDSPLHF | TGTGCCAGCATGGGGGTGGACTCACCCCTCCACTTT
NA | TRBJ1-5 | TRBV3-1 | many | CASSQDGITQPQHF | TGTGCCAGCAGCCAAGACGGGATAACTCAGCCCCAGCATTTT
TRBD1 | TRBJ2-2 | TRBV7-9 | NA | CASSLRQGFYPGELFF | TGTGCCAGCAGCTTACGACAGGGTTTTTATCCCGGGGAGCTGTTTTTT
NA | TRBJ2-5 | TRBV7-2 | few | CASSARVGGETQYF | TGTGCCAGCAGCGCCAGGGTTGGAGGGGAGACCCAGTACTTC
NA | TRBJ2-1 | TRBV28 | few | CASSLYLTPANEQFF | TGTGCCAGCAGTTTATACCTGACTCCTGCGAATGAGCAGTTCTTC
NA | TRBJ1-5 | TRBV24-1 | few | CATSDLAGNQPQHF | TGTGCCACCAGTGATTTAGCAGGAAATCAGCCCCAGCATTTT
NA | TRBJ1-5 | TRBV5-1 | many | CASTITGARIHQPQHF | TGCGCCAGCACTATCACGGGCGCAAGGATACATCAGCCCCAGCATTTT
TRBD2 | TRBJ2-7 | TRBV5-1 | NA | CASTPIAGAIYEQYF | TGCGCCAGCACCCCTATAGCGGGGGCGATCTACGAGCAGTACTTC
TRBD2 | TRBJ2-7 | TRBV28 | NA | CASNQGTSAYEQYF | TGTGCCAGCAACCAGGGGACTAGCGCCTACGAGCAGTACTTC
TRBD1 | TRBJ1-1 | TRBV7-2 | many | CASSTNRGGTEAFF | TGTGCCAGCAGCACAAACAGGGGAGGCACTGAAGCTTTCTTT
TRBD1 | TRBJ1-1 | TRBV28 | NA | CASSIMTGLNTEAFF | TGTGCCAGCAGTATAATGACAGGGCTCAACACTGAAGCTTTCTTT
NA | TRBJ1-5 | TRBV4-3 | NA | CASSQERYQPQHF | TGCGCCAGCAGCCAAGAAAGGTATCAGCCCCAGCATTTT
NA | TRBJ1-5 | TRBV5-6 | NA | CASRRSGGRNQPQHF | TGTGCCAGTCGACGCAGCGGGGGAAGGAATCAGCCCCAGCATTTT